This T cell receptor (beta chain) was retrieved from a study of persistence of HIV-infected CD4 T cells. The immunoSEQ assay was version 4, run in survey mode. Generated by immunoSEQ multiplex PCR, the TCRdb table keeps only in-frame clones and is missing some. The sample includes 35,000 to 40,000 clones, 65% to 85% of them seen just once. Stimulation used 10 ug/mL lysate from CMV-infected fibroblasts. CD40L/CD69 double-negative CD45RO-high memory CD4+ T cells were collected. Germline V CDR1 and CDR2: MGHDK, SYGVNS. V lost 5 bases and J lost 8, with 16 bases in between. The CDR3 totals 14 residues. A note on this clone: The antigen is not known.

This rearrangement joins TRBV25-1 to TRBJ2-1; D ambiguous. The source material was CD4+ T cells sorted from PBMCs after approximately 19-hour stimulation, sampled from a patient who received antiretroviral therapy. The source of this sequence is an adult man with HIV who was CMV-seropositive. CDR3 nucleotide sequence: TGTGCCAGCAGTATGCGAAAGGGCCAGGATGAGCAGTTCTTC. It yields the protein CASSMRKGQDEQFF. Looking up the rest from reference TRBV25-1 and TRBJ2-1 gives the full variable domain: EADIYQTPRYLVIGTGKKITLECSQTMGHDKMYWYQQDPGMELHLIHYSYGVNSTEKGDLSSESTVSRIRTEHFPLTLESARPSHTSQYLCASSMRKGQDEQFFGPGTRLTVL.